These T cell receptor beta chains were read from a single sample in a study of blood T cell repertoires in COVID-19. Assay: immunoSEQ multiplex PCR; the TCRdb copy retains only in-frame clones and omits some. The sample shows about 170,000 clones, around 80% of them seen only once. Sequencing input: peripheral blood. These receptors were obtained from a woman aged 55-70 years with acute or convalescent COVID-19. Each CDR3 is given without its conserved first and last residue.

j_call v_call cdr3_aa
TRBJ2-2 TRBV6-5 ASSLQTGTGELF
TRBJ2-1 TRBV10-1 ASRGQGAGNEQF
TRBJ1-6 TRBV7-2 ASSLEGTVNSPLH
TRBJ1-6 TRBV5-4 ASSLESPGILNSPLH
TRBJ1-3 TRBV6-5 ASSYSRSGSGNTIY
TRBJ2-7 TRBV28 ASSLGAPGTGGPRAGDEQY
TRBJ1-2 TRBV19 ASSQGFYGYT
TRBJ1-2 TRBV5-1 ASSLATVDGYT
TRBJ1-6 TRBV6-5 ASSKSGQHNSPLH
TRBJ1-1 TRBV24-1 ATRRDPFPMNTEAF
TRBJ1-6 TRBV7-2 ASSGRTGGNNSPLH
TRBJ1-2 TRBV5-1 ASTARDRGDLSGYT
TRBJ1-4 TRBV2 ASSDRAEKLF
TRBJ2-7 TRBV6-5 ASVQPSPGDEQY
TRBJ1-1 TRBV10-2 ASIGQGAGTEAF
TRBJ2-3 TRBV21-1 ASSKLSQGRRTDTQY
TRBJ1-3 TRBV6-5 ASILQGSGNTIY
TRBJ1-2 TRBV13 ASSNLAPGNYGYT
TRBJ2-5 TRBV7-2 ASSPYLQEKETQY
TRBJ2-1 TRBV7-9 ASSPPGVTNNEQF
TRBJ1-4 TRBV4-1 ASSQDGAGAFGKLF
TRBJ2-7 TRBV7-9 ASTPDSYEQY
TRBJ1-2 TRBV6-5 ASRPGVDYGYT
TRBJ2-7 TRBV30 ALTGATYEQY
TRBJ1-6 TRBV4-3 ASSQDRGSPLH
TRBJ2-3 TRBV9 ASSVERGTDTQY
TRBJ1-2 TRBV7-2 ASSLAHRGAYGYT
TRBJ2-1 TRBV19 ASSLSGLIYNEQF
TRBJ2-7 TRBV6-5 ASSYSRDRGSYEQY